This is a list of T cell receptor beta chains from one sample in a study of T-cell memory formation after mild COVID-19. TCRdb processed the 5' RACE reads anew with MiXCR; each CDR3 protein has one entry. The table records about 410,000 distinct CDR3 sequences, roughly 18% of them present only once. Material for sequencing was PBMCs or a T cell subset sorted from them (not recorded which). The receptors derive from a man between 18 and 29 years old who had mild COVID-19 (a few samples of this study predate the infection). Cell type and time point are not known. Both conserved end residues are part of each CDR3. A D gene is named only where the DNA matches it firmly. Expanded clones get a size class; other rows say once, few or many, or leave the size out.

>.|.|TRBJ2-1|TRBV2
TGTGCCAGCAGTGACAGGGCCCCCTACAATGAGCAGTTCTTC
CASSDRAPYNEQFF
>.|few|TRBJ2-2|TRBV20-1
TGCAGTGCTAGGAGGGGGGGTATATACACCGGGGAGCTGTTTTTT
CSARRGGIYTGELFF
>.|.|TRBJ1-2|TRBV6-5
TGTGCCAGCACGACAGGCCGAGCCTATGGCTACACCTTC
CASTTGRAYGYTF
>TRBD1|.|TRBJ1-6|TRBV19
TGTGCCAGTAGAGCGACAGGGGAGTATAATTCACCCCTCCACTTT
CASRATGEYNSPLHF
>.|.|TRBJ2-2|TRBV5-5
TGTGCCAGCAGCTACCGGGCCATCCCCGGGGAGCTGTTTTTT
CASSYRAIPGELFF
>.|few|TRBJ1-1|TRBV20-1
TGCAGTGCTAGGGAGGGGATTAACACTGAAGCTTTCTTT
CSAREGINTEAFF
>.|few|TRBJ1-2|TRBV7-2
TGTGCCAGCAGCTTAGGCCGGTCCAATGGCTACACCTTC
CASSLGRSNGYTF
>TRBD1|few|TRBJ1-2|TRBV10-3
TGTGCCATCAGTGGAGGGACAGGCATAACCCGGGATGGCTACACCTTC
CAISGGTGITRDGYTF
>TRBD1|few|TRBJ1-2|TRBV11-2
TGTGCCAGCAGCTTAGGGAGGGGGCAAACATTCTCTGGCTACACCTTC
CASSLGRGQTFSGYTF
>.|.|TRBJ2-5|TRBV7-9
TGTGCCAGCAGGCCAGCTGGCTCGTCAGAGACCCAGTACTTC
CASRPAGSSETQYF
>TRBD1|.|TRBJ1-4|TRBV12-3/TRBV12-4
TGTGCCAGCAGTTTTGTTTCAGGGGGGCCTGGAAAACTGTTTTTT
CASSFVSGGPGKLFF
>TRBD1|.|TRBJ1-1|TRBV6-5
TGTGCCAGCAGCGCAACGGACAGGGACACTGAAGCTTTCTTT
CASSATDRDTEAFF
>.|few|TRBJ2-3|TRBV5-4
TGTGCCAGCAGCTTGTCATCGGGGCAACAGACAGATACGCAGTATTTT
CASSLSSGQQTDTQYF
>TRBD1|.|TRBJ2-3|TRBV9
TGTGCCAGCAGCGGGGGACAGCGCACAGATACGCAGTATTTT
CASSGGQRTDTQYF
>TRBD1|.|TRBJ2-7|TRBV6-6
TGTGCCAGCAGTTACGCGAGTCGGGACAGGGCAAATTACGAGCAGTACTTC
CASSYASRDRANYEQYF
>.|few|TRBJ2-3|TRBV7-3
TGTGCCAGCAGCGCGAGGGGCAGGGGCCTCACAGATACGCAGTATTTT
CASSARGRGLTDTQYF
>.|.|TRBJ2-7|TRBV20-1
TGCAGTGCTAGGAGTCAGGTCGGACACGAGCAGTACTTC
CSARSQVGHEQYF
>.|.|TRBJ2-7|TRBV6-2/TRBV6-3
TGTGCCAGCAGTTACGAAGTCAGGGGCAACGAGCAGTACTTC
CASSYEVRGNEQYF
>.|few|TRBJ2-2|TRBV15
TGTGCCACCAGCAATGGGGTCGCGAACACCGGGGAGCTGTTTTTT
CATSNGVANTGELFF
>.|.|TRBJ1-2|TRBV18
TGTGCCAGCTCACCACTAGTATCGGATATTGAAGGCTACACCTTC
CASSPLVSDIEGYTF
>.|.|TRBJ2-5|TRBV4-1
TGCGCCAGCAGCCAAGAAATGGGAGGAGAGACCCAGTACTTC
CASSQEMGGETQYF
>.|few|TRBJ2-3|TRBV4-1
TGCGCCAGCAGCCAAGGGACCCCAGATACGCAGTATTTT
CASSQGTPDTQYF
>.|.|TRBJ2-2|TRBV25-1
TGTGCCAGCAGTGAATGGTTGTACTGGGAGCTGTTTTTT
CASSEWLYWELFF
>.|.|TRBJ2-4|TRBV19
TGTGCCAGTGTTCAGGGTGGCATTCAGTACTTC
CASVQGGIQYF
>.|few|TRBJ1-1|TRBV20-1
TGCAGTGCGGGGGTCGATAGGCGGTCGGGGACTGAAGCTTTCTTT
CSAGVDRRSGTEAFF
>TRBD1|few|TRBJ2-3|TRBV15
TGTGCCACCAGCAGAGGACAGGGGGCAGATACGCAGTATTTT
CATSRGQGADTQYF
>TRBD2|.|TRBJ2-3|TRBV5-1
TGCGCCAGCAGCCTTACTAGCGCCAACACAGATACGCAGTATTTT
CASSLTSANTDTQYF
>TRBD1|.|TRBJ1-2|TRBV20-1
TGCAGTGCTAGGGGCGAGACAGGGGGCGACGTCTCGGGCTACACCTTC
CSARGETGGDVSGYTF
>.|.|TRBJ1-4|TRBV30
TGTGCCTGGAGTGATGGGGCCACAAACGGAAACGTGTTTTTT
CAWSDGATNGNVFF
>.|few|TRBJ1-1|TRBV5-1
TGCGCCAGCAGCATCGGGCCAACGAACACTGAAGCTTTCTTT
CASSIGPTNTEAFF
>.|.|TRBJ2-7|TRBV6-5
TGTGCCAGCAGTTACTATGTCGCAGCCTACGAGCAGTACTTC
CASSYYVAAYEQYF
>.|.|TRBJ1-1|TRBV7-9
TGTTCCAGCAGCCTCCCCCGGACGGGGATGAACACTGAAGCTTTCTTT
CSSSLPRTGMNTEAFF
>TRBD1|.|TRBJ1-2|TRBV6-6
TGTGCCAGCAGTTTCGGACAGGGGATGCCTGGCTACACCTTC
CASSFGQGMPGYTF
>.|.|TRBJ2-3|TRBV20-1
TGCAGTGCCGGTCAGGGGAGTGATACGCAGTATTTT
CSAGQGSDTQYF
>TRBD1|.|TRBJ1-1|TRBV6-1
TGTGCCAGCAGTGAGAGACAGGGGATGAACACTGAAGCTTTCTTT
CASSERQGMNTEAFF
>.|few|TRBJ1-1|TRBV7-2
TGTGCCAGCAGCTTAGTGGGATTCGGGGGCACTGAAGCTTTCTTT
CASSLVGFGGTEAFF
>TRBD2|.|TRBJ2-2|TRBV6-5
TGTGCCAGCACCCCCCGCGCTAGCGGGGGCAGGACCGGGGAGCTGTTTTTT
CASTPRASGGRTGELFF
>.|few|TRBJ1-4|TRBV7-6
TGTGCCAGCAGCGCCGGACAGCATAATGAAAAACTGTTTTTT
CASSAGQHNEKLFF
>TRBD1|.|TRBJ1-4|TRBV7-2
TGTGCCAGCAGCTCTCAGACAGGGATTGAAAAACTGTTTTTT
CASSSQTGIEKLFF
>TRBD2|.|TRBJ2-3|TRBV5-1
TGCGCCAGCAGCTTTATAGCGGGGGACACAGATACGCAGTATTTT
CASSFIAGDTDTQYF
>.|few|TRBJ1-1|TRBV15
TGTGCCACCAGCAGAGCCCCCCGGGGCCTGAACACTGAAGCTTTCTTT
CATSRAPRGLNTEAFF
>.|few|TRBJ1-1|TRBV25-1
TGTGCCAGCAGTGAGGTCAGGGGTAGGAGCACTGAAGCTTTCTTT
CASSEVRGRSTEAFF
>TRBD1|.|TRBJ2-2|TRBV7-2
TGTGCCAGCAGCAAACCCGGACAGGCGGCCGACACCGGGGAGCTGTTTTTT
CASSKPGQAADTGELFF
>TRBD1|few|TRBJ2-1|TRBV11-1
TGTGCCAGCAGCCCCTCCCCCCGGGACAGGAAGGACAATGAGCAGTTCTTC
CASSPSPRDRKDNEQFF
>.|few|TRBJ2-1|TRBV21-1
TGTGCCAGCAGCCCTTATGTCCAGGGGGAATCCTATGAGCAGTTCTTC
CASSPYVQGESYEQFF
>TRBD1|.|TRBJ2-3|TRBV5-5
TGTGCCAGCAGATCCGGGACAGAGGTCACAGATACGCAGTATTTT
CASRSGTEVTDTQYF
>TRBD2|.|TRBJ2-5|TRBV5-6
TGTGCCAGCAGCCCGAGGCGCGGGGGGAAAGAGACCCAGTACTTC
CASSPRRGGKETQYF